The 29 T cell receptor beta chains in this list originate from one sample, sequenced in a study of cytomegalovirus exposure and HLA in healthy donors. The primer mix had 60 Vbeta and 13 Jbeta primers. Using immunoSEQ multiplex PCR, the repertoire was profiled, and TCRdb retains in-frame clones only, with some absent. This table holds 300,000 or so clones, 80% to 90% found once. Sequencing was performed on PBMCs. The source of these receptors is a woman between 35 and 50 years old in good health and CMV-seropositive.

The chain links TRBV25-1 to TRBJ1-6; weak D call: TRBD1 (6 bases). The CDR3 is made up of 14 amino acids. The germline V gene encodes CDR1 MGHDK and CDR2 SYGVNS. Trimming took off 7 bases at V and 8 bases at J, with 15 bases between the two ends. The DNA for the CDR3 is TGTGCCAGCACAGAAGGACAGAGGCATTCACCCCTCCACTTT. Its translation: CASTEGQRHSPLHF.

This chain uses TRBV6-1 with TRBJ1-1; D not certain. This CDR3 comprises 15 residues. The germline V and J ends were trimmed by 2 bases and 2 bases, with 12 bases remaining between them. Germline CDR1 is MNHNS and CDR2 is SASEGT. CDR3 region: CASSEKVAGNTEAFF. DNA of the CDR3: TGTGCCAGCAGTGAAAAAGTCGCGGGAAACACTGAAGCTTTCTTT.

This chain connects TRBV5-1 to TRBJ2-7, with 9 bases fitting TRBD1. The CDR3 consists of 14 residues. Per germline, CDR1 SGHRS and CDR2 YFSETQ. Trimming at V came to 7 bases and at J to 5 bases, leaving 10 bases not matched to a gene. The CDR3 region is CASLSGDRANEQYF. The CDR3 DNA sequence: TGCGCCAGCTTATCGGGGGACAGGGCGAACGAGCAGTACTTC.

V and J are TRBV10-3 and TRBJ1-3; D is unresolved. The CDR3 length is 14 residues. Trimming left V 6 bases short and J 1 base short, with 10 bases between. From germline, CDR1 is ENHRY and CDR2 SYGVKD. The CDR3 region is CAIRQLDSGNTIYF. For the CDR3, the DNA is TGTGCCATCAGGCAACTCGATTCTGGAAACACCATATATTTT.

The chain uses TRBV18 and TRBJ2-7; TRBD1 is a possible D gene (6 bases). CDR3 length equals 15 residues. V dropped 3 bases and J dropped 7 bases, with 19 bases sitting between them. Germline V lookup: CDR1 KGHSH, CDR2 LQKENI. CDR3 DNA sequence: TGTGCCAGCTCACCGAGGCCGGACAGTGGAAGAGAGCAGTACTTC. Protein: CASSPRPDSGREQYF.

The chain has TRBV27 and TRBJ1-4; TRBD1 agrees at 9 bases. From germline, CDR1 is MNHEY and CDR2 SMNVEV (reference sequence). CDR3 size: 14 residues. V was pared by 6 bases and J by 8 bases, with 7 bases of the junction left unmatched. CDR3 bases: TGTGCCAGCAGCAGGGGACAGGGACTCGAAAAACTGTTTTTT. Encoded protein: CASSRGQGLEKLFF.

This rearrangement joins TRBV6-5 to TRBJ2-2; D remains ambiguous. The CDR3 length is 15 residues. The germline CDR1 and CDR2 sequences are MNHEY and SVGAGI. V was cut by 6 bases and J by 7 bases, with 18 bases left in between. The DNA of the CDR3 is TGTGCCAGCAGCACCGATCTAGTACTGAGCGGGGAGCTGTTTTTT. Translation gives CASSTDLVLSGELFF.

The V gene is TRBV28, the J gene TRBJ2-3; TRBD1 aligns across 10 bases. The CDR3 extends over 15 amino acids. Trimming cost V 5 bases and J 2 bases; bases outside gene matches: 4. CDR1 MDHEN and CDR2 SYDVKM come from the germline V gene. CDR3 coding DNA: TGTGCCAGCAGTCCGGGACAGGGGCCCACAGATACGCAGTATTTT. Its translation is CASSPGQGPTDTQYF. The full variable domain, with the rest looked up from reference TRBV28 and TRBJ2-3, is DVKVTQSSRYLVKRTGEKVFLECVQDMDHENMFWYRQDPGLGLRLIYFSYDVKMKEKGDIPEGYSVSREKKERFSLILESASTNQTSMYLCASSPGQGPTDTQYFGPGTRLTVL.

V is TRBV5-1 and J is TRBJ2-5, with D possibly being TRBD1 (6 bases). The germline V gene encodes CDR1 SGHRS and CDR2 YFSETQ. There are 16 residues in the CDR3. The V gene lost 4 bases and the J gene lost 1 base, with 17 bases spanning the gap. CDR3 sequence: CASSAWDKWIQETQYF. The CDR3 nucleotides read TGCGCCAGCAGCGCCTGGGACAAGTGGATCCAAGAGACCCAGTACTTC.

The chain has TRBV7-2 and TRBJ2-1, with 14 bases that match TRBD2. This CDR3 region has 18 residues. V gave up 5 bases and J gave up 5 bases; unmatched junction bases: 11. Looked up from germline, CDR1 is SGHTA and CDR2 is FQGNSA. The chain's CDR3 is CASSLGTSGRPSHNEQFF. Here the CDR3 DNA reads TGTGCCAGCAGCCTTGGGACTAGCGGGAGACCCTCACACAATGAGCAGTTCTTC.

This clone was seen once. CDR3 coding DNA: TGTGCCAGCAGGCGGACAGGGGAGAGGGCCACTGAAGCTTTCTTT. The encoded protein is CASRRTGERATEAFF. V and J are TRBV14 and TRBJ1-1, with 9 bases lining up with TRBD1. There are 15 residues in the CDR3. The V segment lost 6 bases and the J segment 4 bases; nucleotides outside the gene matches: 9. Germline CDR1 SGHDN, CDR2 FVKESK.

The genes are TRBV28 and TRBJ2-6, with unresolved D. Trimming took 2 bases from V and 2 from J, leaving 7 bases between them. This CDR3 has 15 residues. The germline V gene encodes CDR1 MDHEN and CDR2 SYDVKM. The DNA of the CDR3 is TGTGCCAGCAGTTTAGAGGTAACTGGGGCCAACGTCCTGACTTTC. Its translation: CASSLEVTGANVLTF.

A word on this clone: At one of its ends the junction is not consistent with the germline gene, which may arise from a read error. The chain employs TRBV30 and TRBJ1-1; TRBD1 aligns across 7 bases. Germline V gives CDR1 GTSNPN, CDR2 SVGIG (reference sequence). There are 13 residues in the CDR3. The CDR3 protein is CAWSVNRGGKLDF. For the CDR3, the DNA is TGTGCCTGGAGTGTAAACAGGGGCGGGAAGCTTGACTTT.

This clone has just a few counts. The DNA for the CDR3 is TGCGCCAGCAGCTTGTATCCAGCGGTCTACAATGAGCAGTTCTTC. Translating it yields CASSLYPAVYNEQFF. The V gene is TRBV5-1, the J gene TRBJ2-1; possible D gene TRBD2, 5 bases. V was cut by 1 base and J by 3 bases, with 11 bases left in between. This CDR3 region has 15 residues. Looked up from germline, CDR1 is SGHRS and CDR2 is YFSETQ.

The chain recombines TRBV7-2 with TRBJ1-2; D call uncertain. Germline CDR1 and CDR2: SGHTA and FQGNSA. The length of the CDR3 is 14 residues. V was cut by 5 bases and J by 2 bases, with 12 bases left in between. In DNA, the CDR3 is TGTGCCAGCAGCCGGGGTATGGCGAACTATGGCTACACCTTC. The encoded protein is CASSRGMANYGYTF.

This clone was found a few times. The rearrangement joins TRBV10-3 to TRBJ2-5, with D maybe TRBD2 (6 bases). Germline V gives CDR1 ENHRY, CDR2 SYGVKD. CDR3 size: 13 residues. Deletions cut 6 bases from V and 5 bases from J, with 13 bases between. The CDR3 reads CAISRDSAETQYF. The CDR3 DNA reads TGTGCCATCAGCCGGGACTCAGCGGAGACCCAGTACTTC.

This chain joins TRBV30 and TRBJ1-1; D is uncertain. The CDR3 is made up of 13 amino acids. Per the germline V gene, CDR1 is GTSNPN and CDR2 is SVGIG (reference sequence). The V end was cut by 7 bases, the J end by 7 bases, with 19 bases between. As DNA, the CDR3 is TGTGCCTCCAAGAGGTCCAGAGAGAATGAAGCTTTCTTT. Protein sequence: CASKRSRENEAFF.

With respect to this clone: The same CDR3 also results from other DNA sequences found in this sample. This rearrangement joins TRBV6-5 to TRBJ1-1; D is ambiguous. Germline values: CDR1 MNHEY, CDR2 SVGAGI. V lost 6 bases, J lost 2 bases, and 10 bases lay in between. CDR3 size: 13 residues. In DNA, the CDR3 is TGTGCCAGCAGAACGACTGGAAACACTGAAGCTTTCTTT. Amino acid sequence: CASRTTGNTEAFF.

This clone occurred a few times. The chain employs TRBV7-2 and TRBJ2-7; 8 bases agree with TRBD2. The CDR3 has 13 residues. Germline V CDR1 and CDR2: SGHTA, FQGNSA. V lost 7 bases, J lost 6 bases, and 8 bases stayed unmatched. The CDR3 sequence: CASTALAGSEQYF. The CDR3, as DNA: TGTGCCAGCACCGCCTTAGCGGGATCCGAGCAGTACTTC.

The chain combines TRBV29-1 with TRBJ1-1, with D possibly matching TRBD1 (5 bases). Trimming shortened V by 3 bases and J by 4 bases, and 9 bases separated the two germline ends. Per germline, CDR1 SQVTM and CDR2 ANQGSEA. The CDR3 is 12 residues long. The CDR3 sequence: CSVDPGITEAFF. CDR3 nucleotide sequence: TGCAGCGTTGACCCAGGGATCACTGAAGCTTTCTTT. The variable domain in full, with the rest retrieved from reference TRBV29-1 and TRBJ1-1, is SAVISQKPSRDICQRGTSLTIQCQVDSQVTMMFWYRQQPGQSLTLIATANQGSEATYESGFVIDKFPISRPNLTFSTLTVSNMSPEDSSIYLCSVDPGITEAFFGQGTRLTVV.

This chain uses TRBV7-9 with TRBJ1-3, with 8 bases that match TRBD1. The CDR3 has 15 amino acids. Trimming removed 5 bases from V and 1 base from J; junction bases left unmatched: 4. Germline V lookup: CDR1 SEHNR, CDR2 FQNEAQ (reference sequence). The CDR3 DNA reads as TGTGCCAGCAGCCCACGGACAGGGTCTGGAAACACCATATATTTT. Protein: CASSPRTGSGNTIYF.

The rearrangement links TRBV27 to TRBJ2-5, with D possibly TRBD1 on 6 matching bases. The CDR3 is 13 residues long. Trimming took off 2 bases at V and 5 bases at J, with 9 bases between the two ends. Germline assignment: CDR1 MNHEY and CDR2 SMNVEV (reference sequence). CDR3 in DNA: TGTGCCAGCAGTTTAGTCCAGGGGGAGACCCAGTACTTC. Residues: CASSLVQGETQYF.

This sequence joins TRBV7-2 and TRBJ2-7, with a tentative D call TRBD1 (5 bases). V was trimmed by 3 bases and J by 3 bases, leaving 9 bases between them. The CDR3 consists of 13 residues. Looked up from germline, CDR1 is SGHTA and CDR2 is FQGNSA. The CDR3 nucleotides are TGTGCCAGCAGCTTCGCCGACAGCTACGAGCAGTACTTC. Protein product: CASSFADSYEQYF.

This clone was seen a few times. The V call is TRBV6-5, the J call TRBJ2-7; TRBD1 aligns across 8 bases. V shed 2 bases and J 5 bases; nucleotides not matched to a gene: 8. Germline V gives CDR1 MNHEY, CDR2 SVGAGI. The CDR3 totals 15 residues. CDR3 nucleotides: TGTGCCAGCAGTTACGCAGGACAGGGAGTCGACGAGCAGTACTTC. Translated, it gives CASSYAGQGVDEQYF.

The CDR3 protein is CASSQGRTDTQYF. The CDR3 coding sequence is TGTGCCAGCTCTCAGGGGCGGACAGATACGCAGTATTTT. This rearrangement joins TRBV18 to TRBJ2-3, with D tentatively TRBD1 (6 bases). Per the germline V gene, CDR1 is KGHSH and CDR2 is LQKENI. With 6 bases removed from V and 3 bases from J, the gap between germline ends came to 10 bases. The CDR3 sequence is 13 residues long.

V and J are TRBV27 and TRBJ1-4, with a possible D match to TRBD1 (6 bases). CDR3 length: 14 residues. V gave up 4 bases and J gave up 8 bases, with 14 bases separating them. Germline V gene data show CDR1 as MNHEY and CDR2 as SMNVEV (reference sequence). The CDR3 coding sequence is TGTGCCAGCAGTTCCACAGGGAAGAGCGAAAAACTGTTTTTT. It encodes CASSSTGKSEKLFF.

This clone occurred once. The chain recombines TRBV13 with TRBJ2-1, with D tentatively TRBD1 (5 bases). Trimming shortened V by 5 bases and J by 6 bases, and 14 bases separated the two germline ends. This CDR3 has 14 amino acids. CDR1 and CDR2 (germline): PRHDT, FYEKMQ (reference sequence). CDR3 nucleotide sequence: TGTGCCAGCAGCCTGCGGCAGGGCCTCAATGAGCAGTTCTTC. Translating gives CASSLRQGLNEQFF. The whole variable domain, remainder taken from reference TRBV13 and TRBJ2-1, is AAGVIQSPRHLIKEKRETATLKCYPIPRHDTVYWYQQGPGQDPQFLISFYEKMQSDKGSIPDRFSAQQFSDYHSELNMSSLELGDSALYFCASSLRQGLNEQFFGPGTRLTVL.

This clone was recorded a few times. The CDR3 DNA is TGTGCCAGCAACGAATCCGGGACAGGGGATGGGGGGACTGAAGCTTTCTTT. Its protein is CASNESGTGDGGTEAFF. The chain is built from TRBV28 and TRBJ1-1, with 10 positions matching TRBD1. The CDR3 is 17 residues long. V was pared by 7 bases and J by 5 bases, with 16 bases of the junction left unmatched. Germline loops: CDR1 MDHEN, CDR2 SYDVKM.

This chain's CDR3 is CASSPTGTGVEAFF. CDR3 DNA: TGTGCCAGCTCACCCACCGGGACAGGGGTAGAGGCTTTCTTT. The rearrangement links TRBV18 to TRBJ1-1; TRBD1 matches at 10 bases. Germline V CDR1 and CDR2: KGHSH, LQKENI. CDR3 length: 14 amino acids. J was trimmed by 11 bases and V by 3 bases; bases with no gene match: 9.